One T cell receptor beta chain is described in this entry. The germline CDR1 and CDR2 sequences are MNHEY and SMNVEV (reference sequence). This CDR3 is 15 amino acids long. Trimming cost V 2 bases and J 0 bases, with 11 bases left between them. This sample is part of a study of blood T cell repertoires in COVID-19. Study-wide context: Acute and convalescent COVID-19 specimens originated in the United States, Italy and Spain. T cells, B-cell-depleted T cells, or PBMCs supplied cDNA or gDNA.

Source study methods: Researchers report that nucleated cell counts were estimated from reference gene primer amplification. The protocol was immunoSEQ multiplex PCR, while the TCRdb copy is restricted to in-frame clones and leaves out a portion. The V and J calls and clone size were taken over from that table, and D and trimming were inferred from the DNA. The sample includes nearly 100,000 clones, around 80% of them seen just once. The TCR originated in a man aged 65 to 85 with acute or convalescent COVID-19. Sequencing was carried out using peripheral blood. This chain connects TRBV27 to TRBJ2-7; D is unclear. The CDR3: CASSLIAGSSYEQYF. The CDR3 DNA sequence: TGTGCCAGCAGTTTAATAGCCGGAAGCTCCTACGAGCAGTACTTC.